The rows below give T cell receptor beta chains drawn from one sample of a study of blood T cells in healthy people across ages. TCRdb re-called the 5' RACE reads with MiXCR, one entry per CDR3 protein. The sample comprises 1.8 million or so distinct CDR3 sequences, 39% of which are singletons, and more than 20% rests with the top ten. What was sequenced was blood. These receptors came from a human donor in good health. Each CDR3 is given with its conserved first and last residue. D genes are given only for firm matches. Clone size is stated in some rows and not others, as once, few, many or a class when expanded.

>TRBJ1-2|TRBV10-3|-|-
TGTGCCATCAGTGAGTCGTCGGTGGAGGGCTACACCTTC
CAISESSVEGYTF
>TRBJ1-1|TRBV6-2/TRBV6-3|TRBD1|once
TGTGCCAGCACCAAAGAGACAGGGTCGATGAGCACTGAAGCTTTCTTT
CASTKETGSMSTEAFF
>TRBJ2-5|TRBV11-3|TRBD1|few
TGTGCCAGCAGCTCTACCCGACAGGGTGTTACGACCCAGTACTTC
CASSSTRQGVTTQYF
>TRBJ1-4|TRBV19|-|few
TGTGCCAGTAGCGCCCTCGGACAGACAACTGAAAAACTGTTTTTT
CASSALGQTTEKLFF
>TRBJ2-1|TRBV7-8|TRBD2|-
TGTGCCAGCAGCTTAGGGCCTAGCGGGGAGTACAATGAGCAGTTCTTC
CASSLGPSGEYNEQFF
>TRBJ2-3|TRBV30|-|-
TGTGCCAGGAGTGTTCTGACAGGCACAGATACGCAGTATTTT
CARSVLTGTDTQYF
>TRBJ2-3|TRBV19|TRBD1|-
TGTGCCAGTAGAAGACAGGGGATCCGGGTCGACACAGATACGCAGTATTTT
CASRRQGIRVDTDTQYF
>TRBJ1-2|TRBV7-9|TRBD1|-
TGTGCCAGCAGCTCCGGTGGACAGGTAGCTAACTATGGCTACACCTTC
CASSSGGQVANYGYTF
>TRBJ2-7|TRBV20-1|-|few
TGCAGTTTCGAGGGTGGCGGCAGTAGCTCCTACGAGCAGTACTTC
CSFEGGGSSSYEQYF
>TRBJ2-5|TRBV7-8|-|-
TGTGCCAGCCGAAACGGGGAGACCCAGTACTTC
CASRNGETQYF
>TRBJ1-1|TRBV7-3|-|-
TGTGCCAGCAGCTTTTTAAGCAGCGGGACTGAAGCTTTCTTT
CASSFLSSGTEAFF
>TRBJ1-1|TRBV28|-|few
TGTGCCAGCAGTCCCCGGGGGGGCAGATATATGAACACTGAAGCTTTCTTT
CASSPRGGRYMNTEAFF
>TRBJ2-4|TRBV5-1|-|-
TGCGCCAGCAGCTCTCGCGTAGGGGAAGCCAAAAACATTCAGTACTTC
CASSSRVGEAKNIQYF
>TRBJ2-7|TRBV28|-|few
TGTGCCAGCAGTCCCTATATGGGGGACGAGCAGTACTTC
CASSPYMGDEQYF
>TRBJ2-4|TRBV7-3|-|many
TGTGCCAGCAGCCCCCTAATGGATGGGGACATTCAGTACTTC
CASSPLMDGDIQYF
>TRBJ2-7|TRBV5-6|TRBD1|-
TGTGTCAGCAGCTTTCTTATGGGACAGCTAGAAGACGAGCAGTACTTC
CVSSFLMGQLEDEQYF
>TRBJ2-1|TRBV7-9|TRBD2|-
TGTGCCAGCAGTGGTACTAGCGGGGGTTGGAATAAGCAGTTCTTC
CASSGTSGGWNKQFF
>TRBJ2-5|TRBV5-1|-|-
TGCGCCAGCAGCTTGGAAGGGGCGACAGAAGAGACCCAGTACTTC
CASSLEGATEETQYF